This entry describes one T cell receptor (beta chain). This clonotype was seen ten or more times. Its recognized antigen is unknown. Within one base of it there is no much larger clone, and no base qualities were kept. Interpreted using the paper, the time point label stands for: newly diagnosed GD, antithyroid drugs for less than 3 months. RNA was extracted from PBMCs in TRIzol for both TCR sequencing and RNA sequencing. The diagnosis of Graves' disease followed American Thyroid Association guidelines. The patients came from an endocrinology department in Xi'an, China. Each patient gave 7 to 9.5 milliliters of peripheral blood, collected in an EDTA anticoagulant tube. PBMCs were isolated by Ficoll Paque Plus density gradient separation without further T cell sorting. An Agilent 2100 Bioanalyzer and agarose gel were used to check RNA quality, and a NanoDrop 2000 was used to measure RNA concentration.

Library preparation was by multiplex PCR. The data were produced on an Illumina HiSeq 4000. TCR beta libraries were built with iRepertoire HTBI primers and Arm-PCR amplification of CDR3 regions. Before sequencing, the PCR products went through gel purification. In the source study's methods: A total of around 66 TRBV and some 15 TRBJ segments were identified across samples and were used for gene usage analysis of CDR3 amino acid clonotypes. Filtered high-quality paired reads were merged into contigs using COPE and FqMerger. BLAST was used to align contigs to IMGT TRBV, TRBD and TRBJ reference genes, and CDR3 was defined according to IMGT. Any clonotype with a frequency above 0.1% was classified as a highly expanded clone. Repertoire diversity was measured by Shannon entropy, and V-J evenness by the Gini coefficient. A clonotype was considered public if more than one individual shared it. TCRdb reanalyzed the raw reads on its own, using fastp at Q25 for trimming and MiXCR for clone calling, and kept in-frame beta chains. Merged by CDR3 protein, the rows form single entries marked with the most common genes and DNA. The V and J calls, along with clone size, are taken from TCRdb and not from the paper's own processing. Across this sample there are under 400,000 distinct CDR3 sequences, with roughly a sixth seen only once. The ten largest clonotypes hold 25% to 30% of the sample.

The germline V gene provides CDR1 MDHEN and CDR2 SYDVKM. Trimming leaves V shorter by 4 bases and J shorter by 4 bases, with the junction holding 7 bases beyond the gene matches. Reading from cysteine to phenylalanine, the CDR3 counts 16 amino acids. Of the read, only the CDR3 DNA is kept; its 48 bases are in frame from base 1. The data derive from a study of regulatory T cells in long-lasting Graves disease (dated by TCRdb to the early 2020s). Looking at the study overall: Patients with newly diagnosed Graves' disease had been on antithyroid drugs for under 3 months. The study was conducted in China and was registered as a clinical trial. Peripheral blood TCR sequencing and RNA sequencing compared persistent Graves' disease patients with newly diagnosed Graves' disease patients. TCR sequencing covered about 13 persistent and 20 newly diagnosed Graves' disease patients, around 33 samples in total. Results and caveats for the whole study, not just this receptor: Only the TCR beta chain was sequenced and analyzed. More public clonotypes were shared among persistent patients (under 3,000) than among newly diagnosed patients (966). Because the primary lesion, thyroid tissue, could not be accessed, the study looked at peripheral blood alone. Compared with newly diagnosed patients, persistent Graves' disease patients had lower TCR Shannon entropy and fewer highly expanded clones, which suggests clonal expansion. Persistent disease showed preferential use of TRBV28, TRBJ1-2 and TRBJ2-5, whereas newly diagnosed disease favored TRBV20-1 and TRBJ2-1. The small sample size was acknowledged by the authors as a limitation that may reduce accuracy.

The data were also submitted as part of a second study, on T cells in Graves' hyperthyroidism and ophthalmopathy. As the second paper documents: Stable Graves' hyperthyroidism was defined as no progression to ophthalmopathy during 18 months of follow-up. Hyperthyroidism patients were aged 18 to 65 years and newly diagnosed, with disease duration of less than 2 months. Any patient with an uncontrolled infection, another autoimmune disease, pregnancy or lactation was excluded. Diagnoses relied on clinical symptoms, serum thyroxine and TRAb, thyroid ultrasound and orbital computed tomography. The TCR CDR3 was subjected to a first round of RT-PCR using the HTBI primer set and the Qiagen OneStep RT-PCR kit. Blood samples also contained most of the expanded thyroid clonotypes (frequency above 0.001), which suggests that blood repertoires may reflect thyroid immune responses. In cross-validation, a model built on a 13 V-J signature told ophthalmopathy apart from stable hyperthyroidism with about 90% sensitivity and roughly 81% specificity, and in testing the same model reached 80%/75%. During validation, the model predicted progression to ophthalmopathy a median of roughly six months ahead of onset, with just under 71% sensitivity and almost 75% specificity. TCR V-J signatures able to tell the groups apart were searched for in a discovery cohort of 90 to 100 patients, of whom approximately 40 had Graves' ophthalmopathy and around 57 had stable Graves' hyperthyroidism. Prospective prediction of ophthalmopathy was tested in an independent validation cohort of under 20 hyperthyroidism patients and roughly 16 patients who later progressed to ophthalmopathy. The 85 to 100 discovery patients were randomly split 7:3 into training and test sets. In addition, the study compared T-cell repertoires in thyroid tissue and in blood from a handful of Graves' hyperthyroidism patients. After blood sampling, hyperthyroidism patients were treated with methimazole at a starting dose of 30 mg daily, and ophthalmopathy patients were treated with high-dose intravenous methylprednisolone. A second multiplex PCR round built the libraries, followed by size selection and purification. Paired-end sequencing of the libraries was performed with 100 bp reads on an Illumina HiSeq2000. SOAPnuke was used to process the raw data, throwing out any read that contained adapters or uncalled bases, had a mean Phred below 15, or lacked an exact constant-primer or identifier match. COPE v1.2.5 was used to merge the high-quality paired reads, and each unique nucleotide sequence was defined as a clonotype. MiTCR v1.1 was used to align the clonotypes against IMGT TRBV, TRBD and TRBJ reference segments. The analysis included only V-J combinations with a frequency above 0.0001, which together covered approximately 99% of the repertoires. The TCS score was defined as the ratio of F50 (clonal expansion) to E x V (chaos), calculated using BLOSUM62-based TCRdist between CDR3 peptides within each V-J. Welch's t-statistics and random forest reduced 500 to 550 V-J features to roughly 13, which were used in a naive Bayes classifier (R e1071). Sample size was not statistically predetermined, and investigators were not blinded to group allocation. The paper reports TCR Vbeta CDR3 sequencing of over 120 peripheral blood samples: 43 ophthalmopathy, approximately 74 hyperthyroidism and around 17 progressor patients.

The origin of this receptor is a middle-aged man with Graves disease. Donor details come from another sample of the same person, matched by shared clones. Source: peripheral blood mononuclear cells (PBMCs), taken at new diagnosis, from a patient treated with antithyroid drugs. The rearranged segments are TRBV28 and TRBJ2-1, and TRBD1 aligns with 10 junction nucleotides. The DNA sequence is given as TGTGCCAGCAGTTCACCCCGGGACAGGGGTTACAATGAGCAGTTCTTC. This sequence encodes CASSSPRDRGYNEQFF. This CDR3, with the reference TRBV28 and TRBJ2-1 proteins standing in past its ends, gives the full variable domain DVKVTQSSRYLVKRTGEKVFLECVQDMDHENMFWYRQDPGLGLRLIYFSYDVKMKEKGDIPEGYSVSREKKERFSLILESASTNQTSMYLCASSSPRDRGYNEQFFGPGTRLTVL.